The source of this TCR beta chain is a study of blood T cell repertoires in COVID-19. Whole-study context: The United States, Italy and Spain supplied acute and convalescent COVID-19 samples. PBMCs, B-cell-depleted T cells, or T cells were the source of the cDNA or gDNA that made up the material.

Germline trimming cut 3 bases from V and 2 bases from J; bases unmatched to any gene: 2. CDR3 size: 15 residues. Per germline, CDR1 KGHSH and CDR2 LQKENI. As handled by the study authors: Reference gene primer amplification gave nucleated cell count estimates. TCRdb's copy holds only in-frame clones and misses some; the assay was immunoSEQ multiplex PCR. The V and J calls and the clone size are those of that table, but D and trimming were determined from the DNA. The sample includes some 71,000 clones, 90% of them seen just once. This clonotype was obtained from a man aged 45-60 years with acute or convalescent COVID-19. The sample taken for sequencing was peripheral blood. The rearrangement links TRBV18 to TRBJ2-1, with 9 bases aligning to TRBD1. Here the CDR3 DNA reads TGTGCCAGCTCACCCGGACAGGGGACCTACAATGAGCAGTTCTTC. This gives the protein CASSPGQGTYNEQFF.